This T cell receptor beta chain appears in the sequencing data of a study of T-cell memory formation after mild COVID-19. The CDR3 is made up of 15 amino acids. Per the germline V gene, CDR1 is LGHDT and CDR2 is YNNKEL (reference sequence). Trimming left V 4 bases short and J 3 bases short, with 15 bases between. This clonotype came up a few times. Its antigen is as yet unknown. Study results and caveats: Contracting CD4+ clones were located mainly in CM and EM, and CD8+ clones in EMRA. Later expanders leaned CD4+, whereas day 15 to 85 contracting clones were balanced CD4/CD8.

Using constant-segment primers, 5'RACE produced TCR alpha and TCR beta cDNA libraries carrying sample barcodes and UMIs. TCRdb re-derived calls from the 5' RACE reads in MiXCR, one entry per CDR3 protein. Among roughly 200,000 distinct CDR3 sequences listed, about a sixth were seen once. The receptor was isolated from an adult woman who had mild COVID-19 (a few samples of this study predate the infection). Cell type and time point are not known. The rearrangement uses TRBV3-1 and TRBJ1-1; a weak D match, TRBD1 (5 bases). Input material: PBMCs or a T cell subset sorted from them (not recorded which). CDR3 nucleotide sequence: TGTGCCAGCAGCCCAGGGCAGGGTTCTCACACTGAAGCTTTCTTT. Translation: CASSPGQGSHTEAFF.